The next 6 T cell receptor beta chains were all read from a single sample in a study of CD8+CD57+ T cells in acquired aplastic anemia. Selection for sequencing was limited to patients who had shown CD8+CD57+ cell expansion by flow cytometry. Genomic DNA acted as the template from which TCR beta VDJ combination and CDR3 sequence profiling were carried out. TCRdb re-analysed the reads in MiXCR, keeping a single row per CDR3 protein. The sample yields approximately 180,000 distinct CDR3 sequences, roughly three fifths seen once. The source material was sorted CD4+, CD8+, or CD8+CD57+ T cells (not recorded which) from PBMCs. Source of these receptors: a human donor with aplastic anemia.

V usage is TRBV7-6 and J usage is TRBJ2-4; D possibly corresponds to TRBD2 (6 bases). Germline V lookup: CDR1 SGHVS, CDR2 FNYEAQ. V was shortened by 5 bases and J by 9 bases, with 26 bases between the two germline ends. The CDR3 is made up of 17 amino acids. This CDR3 is CASSPRAALRARGIQYF. The DNA for the CDR3 is TGTGCCAGCAGCCCCCGAGCAGCACTTCGGGCGCGGGGCATTCAGTACTTC.

The chain joins TRBV9 to TRBJ1-5; D is uncertain. V was trimmed by 3 bases and J by 2 bases, leaving 9 bases between them. The CDR3 covers 14 residues. CDR1 is SGDLS and CDR2 is YYNGEE in the germline V gene. CDR3 sequence reads: CASSAGLGNQPQHF. The CDR3 DNA reads as TGTGCCAGCAGCGCTGGGTTGGGCAATCAGCCCCAGCATTTT.

This clonotype appeared many times. V usage is TRBV25-1 and J usage is TRBJ2-7, with D uncertain. Trimming took 4 bases from V and 0 from J, leaving 10 bases between them. Per germline, CDR1 MGHDK and CDR2 SYGVNS. There are 14 residues in the CDR3. The CDR3 DNA is TGTGCCAGCAGTGTAGACTCGAGCTCCTACGAGCAGTACTTC. This codes for CASSVDSSSYEQYF.

This clonotype occurred many times. The rearrangement joins TRBV13 to TRBJ2-1; 9 bases match TRBD1. V dropped 5 bases and J dropped 2; count of bases not matched to a gene: 7. CDR1 is PRHDT and CDR2 is FYEKMQ in the germline V gene (reference sequence). This CDR3 is built from 16 residues. The DNA for the CDR3 is TGTGCCAGCAGCCAAGGGACAGGGCCACCCTACAATGAGCAGTTCTTC. It codes for CASSQGTGPPYNEQFF.

This clonotype was detected only a few times. The chain links TRBV20-1 to TRBJ1-1; 9 bases match TRBD1. Germline V gene sequence: CDR1 DFQATT, CDR2 SNEGSKA (reference sequence). The ends lost 0 bases at V and 3 bases at J; junction bases unmatched: 5. The CDR3 spans 15 residues. The CDR3 sequence: CSARDVGTGYTEAFF. The CDR3 DNA reads TGCAGTGCTAGAGATGTGGGGACAGGGTACACTGAAGCTTTCTTT.

The V and J genes are TRBV5-1 and TRBJ1-2; D possibly corresponds to TRBD1 (5 bases). Per the germline V gene, CDR1 is SGHRS and CDR2 is YFSETQ. The V and J ends lost 2 bases and 0 bases respectively, with 8 bases between them. The CDR3 sequence is 14 residues long. The DNA of the CDR3 is TGCGCCAGCAGCTTCGGACAAGCTAACTATGGCTACACCTTC. Translated, it gives CASSFGQANYGYTF.